What follows are 13 T cell receptor beta chains derived from one specimen sequenced in a study of blood T cell repertoires in COVID-19 (dated by TCRdb to 2018 to 2020). The receptor library was made with the immunoSEQ multiplex PCR assay. TCRdb took over this immuneACCESS table, retaining in-frame rearrangements with V and J assigned. Such tables are incomplete; in checked studies, under half of the missing clones stem from an unresolved V gene, and the remainder is unexplained. This sample lists fewer than 350,000 clones; over 80% were detected once. Around 4.2% of the sample goes to the ten largest clones. Sequencing was done on a sample of peripheral blood. The receptors stem from a woman aged 45-65 years with active or convalescent COVID-19.

This clone was seen a handful of times. This sample also contains other DNA sequences that code for the same CDR3. The chain has TRBV5-1 and TRBJ2-2, with D hard to call. The CDR3 extends over 14 amino acids. Germline-derived CDR1 and CDR2 are SGHRS and YFSETQ. Trimming pared 5 bases from V and 0 bases from J, leaving 8 bases between. The CDR3 sequence: CASSLAPNTGELFF. CDR3 sequence (DNA): TGCGCCAGCAGTCTGGCCCCGAACACCGGGGAGCTGTTTTTT.

The chain links TRBV18 to TRBJ2-5, with a tentative D call TRBD1 (5 bases). The CDR3 has 16 residues. Trimming took 0 bases from V and 4 from J, leaving 15 bases between them. Per germline, CDR1 KGHSH and CDR2 LQKENI. The CDR3 here is CASSPPKGLRGETQYF. The CDR3 DNA follows: TGTGCCAGCTCACCACCGAAGGGCCTTAGGGGAGAGACCCAGTACTTC.

This chain links TRBV24-1 with TRBJ1-5, with 7 bases aligning to TRBD1. Germline CDR1 and CDR2: KGHDR and SFDVKD. The CDR3 is 16 residues long. J gave up 8 bases and V 4 bases, and 13 bases lay outside the gene matches. The CDR3 loop reads CATSDGKTGRIEPQHF. CDR3 coding DNA: TGTGCCACCAGTGACGGGAAGACAGGGCGAATTGAGCCCCAGCATTTT.

This chain connects TRBV2 to TRBJ1-1, with 7 bases fitting TRBD1. This CDR3 is 14 amino acids long. V gave up 6 bases and J gave up 1 base; unmatched junction bases: 5. In germline, CDR1 is SNHLY, CDR2 FYNNEI. The CDR3 coding sequence is TGTGCCAGCAGGTCTCGGGACAGGAACACTGAAGCTTTCTTT. This gives the protein CASRSRDRNTEAFF.

The chain links TRBV6-5 to TRBJ1-3; TRBD1 might be the D (5 bases). V was trimmed by 2 bases and J by 4 bases, leaving 15 bases between them. The CDR3 runs to 16 residues. Germline V gene sequence: CDR1 MNHEY, CDR2 SVGAGI. Here the CDR3 DNA reads TGTGCCAGCAGTTACGAAGCAGGGTCAGCGGGAAACACCATATATTTT. The encoded protein is CASSYEAGSAGNTIYF.

This clone has only one observation. The V and J genes are TRBV6-6 and TRBJ1-1; 7 nucleotides agree with TRBD1. Germline CDR1 MNHNY, CDR2 SVGAGI (reference sequence). The CDR3 covers 15 residues. The trim removed 5 bases at V and 0 bases at J, leaving 6 bases unmatched. The CDR3 is CASSPGQPLNTEAFF. CDR3 DNA sequence: TGTGCCAGCAGTCCGGGACAGCCGTTGAACACTGAAGCTTTCTTT.

The chain couples TRBV4-1 to TRBJ2-3; D perhaps matches TRBD2 (5 bases). Trimming left V 1 base short and J 1 base short, with 18 bases between. The CDR3 runs 18 residues. Germline V gene data show CDR1 as MGHRA and CDR2 as YSYEKL. The CDR3 here is CASSQAYGVVSRTDTQYF. The DNA for the CDR3 is TGCGCCAGCAGCCAAGCGTACGGGGTTGTTTCTCGCACAGATACGCAGTATTTT.

V is TRBV15 and J is TRBJ1-1; D gene unclear. The CDR3 spans 11 residues. V dropped 0 bases and J dropped 8 bases, with 4 bases sitting between them. Germline loops: CDR1 LNHNV, CDR2 YYDKDF (reference sequence). CDR3 nucleotides: TGTGCCACCAGCAGAGACAGGGAAGCTTTCTTT. Translation: CATSRDREAFF.

With regard to this clone: The junction departs from the called germline gene at one end, perhaps through a read error. V and J are TRBV9 and TRBJ2-7; no definite D call. Germline V gene lookup returns CDR1 SGDLS and CDR2 YYNGEE. The CDR3 runs 15 residues. CDR3: CASSVGSANSNEQYF. CDR3 DNA: TGTGCCAGCAGCGTAGGGTCCGCTAACTCCAACGAGCAGTACTTC. The whole variable domain, filled in from reference TRBV9 and TRBJ2-7, reads DSGVTQTPKHLITATGQRVTLRCSPRSGDLSVYWYQQSLDQGLQFLIQYYNGEERAKGNILERFSAQQFPDLHSELNLSSLELGDSALYFCASSVGSANSNEQYFGPGTRLTVT.

The V gene is TRBV5-6, the J gene TRBJ2-7; D may be TRBD1 (6 bases). Germline CDR1 reads SGHDT; CDR2 reads YYEEEE. The CDR3 runs 16 residues. V shed 7 bases and J shed 2 bases, with 22 bases lying between them. CDR3 sequence reads: CASGAGAVISPYEQYF. CDR3 DNA: TGTGCCAGCGGTGCAGGGGCAGTCATTTCCCCCTACGAGCAGTACTTC.

This clone was seen a single time. The chain is built from TRBV21-1 and TRBJ2-7; no check of the table's D call, TRBD2, against the DNA was made. TRBV21-1 is annotated as a pseudogene. The CDR3 is 13 residues long. CDR3 DNA sequence: TGTGCCACCTCAGAGAAGGGGGGGCGCGAGCAGTACTTC. Translating gives CATSEKGGREQYF.

The chain combines TRBV21-1 with TRBJ1-3. TRBV21-1 is an annotated pseudogene. The CDR3 totals 16 residues. The CDR3 bases are TGTGCCAGCAGCAAAGCGGGGGGGGCGAACGGAAACACCATATATTTT. It yields the protein CASSKAGGANGNTIYF.

The genes are TRBV3-1 (or the pseudogene TRBV3-2) and TRBJ1-1, with 8 bases matching TRBD1. The germline V gene encodes CDR1 LGHDT and CDR2 YNNKEL (reference sequence). This CDR3 comprises 14 residues. After removal of 5 bases from V and 7 bases from J, the junction contained 9 bases not matched to a gene. CDR3 region: CASSTPQGANEAFF. DNA for the CDR3: TGTGCCAGCAGCACCCCGCAGGGGGCCAATGAAGCTTTCTTT.